The entry below describes one T cell receptor beta chain. What it binds is unknown. This record comes from a study of T cell responses to AZD1222 COVID-19 vaccine. General study points: Females outnumbered males among donors, who were mostly white British; clonal diversity was possibly underestimated. Baseline antibody screening turned up just a handful of seropositive AZD1222 recipients. Researchers took repertoire samples only after the peak T cell response had come.

Using immunoSEQ multiplex PCR, the repertoire was profiled, and TCRdb retains in-frame clones only, with some absent. The repertoire holds around 120,000 clones, with just over 85% as singletons. The TCR originated in an adult in good health. The sample in question was peripheral blood, obtained on day 0 of MenACWY control vaccination.

CDR3 coding DNA: TGCGCCAGCAGCCCCCACAGTACAAGCTACGAGCAGTACTTC. Translation: CASSPHSTSYEQYF. This chain uses TRBV5-1 with TRBJ2-7; D gene uncertain. Germline V gives CDR1 SGHRS, CDR2 YFSETQ. Trimming removed 4 bases at V and 3 bases at J, with 14 bases between. The length of the CDR3 is 14 residues. Using reference TRBV5-1 and TRBJ2-7 for the parts outside the CDR3, the full variable domain is KAGVTQTPRYLIKTRGQQVTLSCSPISGHRSVSWYQQTPGQGLQFLFEYFSETQRNKGNFPGRFSGRQFSNSRSEMNVSTLELGDSALYLCASSPHSTSYEQYFGPGTRLTVT.